These 26 T cell receptor beta chains were all obtained from the same sample, sequenced in a study of OX40 agonist ivuxolimab in advanced cancers. This table comes from immunoSEQ multiplex PCR, and its TCRdb copy is limited to in-frame clones, with some not included. The table records over 55,000 clones, 83% of them present only once. The material was CD4+ or CD8+ T cells sorted from blood, obtained in a trial of the OX40 agonist ivuxolimab. The receptors shown here come from an adult with an advanced solid tumor such as melanoma, head and neck, liver or kidney cancer.

The V and J genes are TRBV28 and TRBJ1-5, with 7 bases matching TRBD1. The CDR3 runs 15 residues. Germline V CDR1 and CDR2: MDHEN, SYDVKM. Germline trimming cut 2 bases from V and 6 bases from J; bases unmatched to any gene: 7. CDR3 sequence: CASSLIRGIGQPQHF. In DNA form, the CDR3 reads TGTGCCAGCAGTTTAATCAGGGGGATTGGTCAGCCCCAGCATTTT.

This clone was observed a few times. The chain employs TRBV10-1 and TRBJ2-1, with TRBD2 matching 12 bases. CDR1 and CDR2 from the germline V gene are WNHNN and SYGVQD (reference sequence). The V gene end was trimmed by 6 bases and the J gene end by 4 bases; junction bases not matched to a gene: 4. The CDR3 has 15 residues. CDR3 residues: CASSRLAGEYNEQFF. In DNA, the CDR3 is TGCGCCAGCAGCCGACTAGCGGGGGAATACAATGAGCAGTTCTTC.

This rearrangement joins TRBV5-1 to TRBJ2-7, with D unclear. Per the germline V gene, CDR1 is SGHRS and CDR2 is YFSETQ. This CDR3 contains 11 residues. V lost 4 bases to trimming and J lost 2 bases, with 4 bases between them. CDR3 residues: CASSRAYEQYF. DNA of the CDR3: TGCGCCAGCAGCAGAGCCTACGAGCAGTACTTC.

The sample holds one count of this clone. The chain combines TRBV9 with TRBJ2-1; possible D gene TRBD2, 7 bases. The CDR3 is 16 amino acids. Germline V gives CDR1 SGDLS, CDR2 YYNGEE. Trimming cost V 0 bases and J 2 bases, with 12 bases left between them. CDR3 sequence: CASSVAGGGAYNEQFF. The CDR3 DNA is TGTGCCAGCAGCGTAGCAGGCGGGGGCGCCTACAATGAGCAGTTCTTC.

This clone was counted between two and nine times. The chain uses TRBV6-5 and TRBJ1-1, with 11 bases lining up with TRBD1. After removal of 6 bases from V and 6 bases from J, the junction contained 9 bases not matched to a gene. Germline CDR1 is MNHEY and CDR2 is SVGAGI. The CDR3 extends over 15 amino acids. CDR3 protein: CASRIGQGAYSEAFF. The CDR3 nucleotides are TGTGCCAGCAGGATCGGACAGGGGGCGTACTCTGAAGCTTTCTTT.

The J gene is TRBJ2-7, the V gene TRBV10-2; maybe TRBD1 (6 bases). This CDR3 region has 15 residues. V was clipped by 6 bases and J by 4 bases, with 19 bases between them. Per the germline V gene, CDR1 is WSHSY and CDR2 is SAAADI. The CDR3 here is CASRIQGYSGYEQYF. In DNA form, the CDR3 reads TGCGCCAGCAGGATTCAGGGGTATTCAGGGTACGAGCAGTACTTC.

The chain employs TRBV30 and TRBJ2-5, with 10 bases identical to TRBD2. V dropped 4 bases and J dropped 4; count of bases not matched to a gene: 6. Germline V gene data show CDR1 as GTSNPN and CDR2 as SVGIG (reference sequence). The CDR3 is made up of 14 amino acids. The chain's CDR3 is CAWTSGSSVETQYF. The CDR3 DNA reads as TGTGCCTGGACTAGCGGGAGCTCGGTAGAGACCCAGTACTTC.

This chain connects TRBV18 to TRBJ1-2, with a weak D call TRBD1 (5 bases). V lost 4 bases and J 5 bases, leaving 14 bases between the germline ends. Germline V gene data show CDR1 as KGHSH and CDR2 as LQKENI. The CDR3 covers 14 residues. The CDR3 region is CASSRSGAEYGYTF. CDR3 nucleotide sequence: TGTGCCAGCTCACGGTCCGGGGCCGAATATGGCTACACCTTC.

The chain couples TRBV5-1 to TRBJ2-7, with D possibly called TRBD1 or TRBD2 (5 bases each). The V gene's germline CDR1 is SGHRS and CDR2 YFSETQ. The CDR3 runs to 15 residues. Trimming removed 5 bases from V and 12 bases from J, with 27 bases in between. This CDR3 is CASSLTGTAGTRRYF. As DNA, the CDR3 is TGCGCCAGCAGTTTAACCGGGACGGCGGGTACCAGGCGGTACTTC.

The chain carries TRBV19 and TRBJ1-2; D gene uncertain. This CDR3 comprises 12 residues. Germline V gene sequence: CDR1 LNHDA, CDR2 SQIVND (reference sequence). Trimming removed 7 bases from V and 8 bases from J, with 14 bases in between. The CDR3 region is CASNRGEGGYTF. In nucleotides, the CDR3 is TGTGCCAGTAATCGGGGAGAGGGAGGCTACACCTTC. The entire variable domain, with the rest obtained from reference TRBV19 and TRBJ1-2, is as follows: DGGITQSPKYLFRKEGQNVTLSCEQNLNHDAMYWYRQDPGQGLRLIYYSQIVNDFQKGDIAEGYSVSREKKESFPLTVTSAQKNPTAFYLCASNRGEGGYTFGSGTRLTVV.

The chain combines TRBV5-1 with TRBJ2-1; 13 bases match TRBD2. V was pared by 0 bases and J by 8 bases, with 8 bases of the junction left unmatched. Germline loops: CDR1 SGHRS, CDR2 YFSETQ. CDR3 length equals 17 residues. CDR3 sequence (DNA): TGCGCCAGCAGCTTGGGTCCCCCGGGACTAGCGGGACATGAGCAGTTCTTC. Residues: CASSLGPPGLAGHEQFF.

The rearrangement links TRBV7-2 to TRBJ1-5; 10 positions match TRBD1. J lost 4 bases, V lost 4 bases, and 4 bases had no gene match. The CDR3 is 15 amino acids. CDR1 is SGHTA and CDR2 is FQGNSA in the germline V gene. The DNA of the CDR3 is TGTGCCAGCAGCTCATGGACAGGGGGGAATCAGCCCCAGCATTTT. It translates to CASSSWTGGNQPQHF.

The chain couples TRBV5-1 to TRBJ2-7, with TRBD2 matching over 12 bases. Germline trimming cut 3 bases from V and 4 bases from J; bases unmatched to any gene: 2. This CDR3 spans 14 amino acids. From germline, CDR1 is SGHRS and CDR2 YFSETQ. CDR3 sequence reads: CASSYGLAGYEQYF. In DNA, the CDR3 is TGCGCCAGCAGCTACGGACTAGCGGGGTACGAGCAGTACTTC.

This clone appeared a single time. The chain joins TRBV5-4 to TRBJ1-1; D might be TRBD1 (6 bases). V was cut by 5 bases and J by 6 bases, with 14 bases left in between. The germline CDR1 and CDR2 sequences are SGHNT and YYREEE (reference sequence). There are 13 residues in the CDR3. CDR3 in amino acids: CASSRGGRAEAFF. The CDR3 DNA reads as TGTGCCAGCAGTAGGGGGGGGAGGGCTGAAGCTTTCTTT.

The genes are TRBV9 and TRBJ2-7, with 11 bases lining up with TRBD2. The germline V gene has CDR1 SGDLS and CDR2 YYNGEE. Trimming at V came to 4 bases and at J to 2 bases, leaving 5 bases not matched to a gene. CDR3 size: 15 residues. In DNA form, the CDR3 reads TGTGCCAGCAGCCCTCGACTAGCGGGAACCTACGAGCAGTACTTC. This gives the protein CASSPRLAGTYEQYF.

This clone has just a few counts. The gene calls are TRBV6-1 and TRBJ1-5; TRBD1 aligns across 9 bases. CDR3 length: 14 residues. V trimming: 8 bases; J trimming: 8 bases; junction bases outside the gene matches: 10. Germline V CDR1 and CDR2: MNHNS, SASEGT. The CDR3 DNA reads TGTGCCAGCTCCCCAACAGGGGGCTGGGAGCCCCAGCATTTT. Translated: CASSPTGGWEPQHF.

V is TRBV30 and J is TRBJ1-2; D remains unclear. Trimming left V 0 bases short and J 4 bases short, with 9 bases between. CDR3 length: 13 residues. Germline V gene sequence: CDR1 GTSNPN, CDR2 SVGIG (reference sequence). CDR3 sequence reads: CAWSVLDLYGYTF. DNA of the CDR3: TGTGCCTGGAGTGTACTGGATCTCTATGGCTACACCTTC. The full variable domain, its missing parts supplied by reference TRBV30 and TRBJ1-2, is SQTIHQWPATLVQPVGSPLSLECTVEGTSNPNLYWYRQAAGRGLQLLFYSVGIGQISSEVPQNLSASRPQDRQFILSSKKLLLSDSGFYLCAWSVLDLYGYTFGSGTRLTVV.

This clone came up once. The rearrangement uses TRBV7-9 and TRBJ1-2; possibly TRBD1 for D (6 bases). The length of the CDR3 is 15 residues. Looked up from germline, CDR1 is SEHNR and CDR2 is FQNEAQ (reference sequence). V was trimmed by 5 bases and J by 10 bases, leaving 23 bases between them. The CDR3 DNA is TGTGCCAGCAGCCCCTGGGGGGGGCGGTATCTGGACTACACCTTC. Protein sequence: CASSPWGGRYLDYTF.

The J gene is TRBJ1-3, the V gene TRBV30; D unclear. The CDR3 is 12 residues long. The germline V gene encodes CDR1 GTSNPN and CDR2 SVGIG (reference sequence). V was clipped by 5 bases and J by 4 bases, with 9 bases between them. CDR3 nucleotide sequence: TGTGCCTGGGAAGATAGGGGAAACACCATATATTTT. As protein: CAWEDRGNTIYF.

The rearrangement uses TRBV7-8 and TRBJ2-7, with TRBD2 matching 10 bases. Germline lookup yields CDR1 SGHVS and CDR2 FQNEAQ. V trimming: 0 bases; J trimming: 6 bases; junction bases outside the gene matches: 8. This CDR3 has 16 residues. In DNA, the CDR3 is TGTGCCAGCAGCTTAGCGCAGCGGGAGGGCCTTTTCGAGCAGTACTTC. Its protein is CASSLAQREGLFEQYF. Together with reference TRBV7-8 and TRBJ2-7, the CDR3 gives the full variable domain: GAGVSQSPRYKVAKRGQDVALRCDPISGHVSLFWYQQALGQGPEFLTYFQNEAQLDKSGLPSDRFFAERPEGSVSTLKIQRTQQEDSAVYLCASSLAQREGLFEQYFGPGTRLTVT.

A few counts support this clone. The chain carries TRBV7-2 and TRBJ2-1, with D hard to call. V shed 4 bases and J shed 5 bases, with 12 bases lying between them. The CDR3 is made up of 14 amino acids. Germline V lookup: CDR1 SGHTA, CDR2 FQGNSA. Written as DNA, the CDR3 is TGTGCCAGCAGCTCGGCGAGAACCAACAATGAGCAGTTCTTC. Its protein is CASSSARTNNEQFF. The variable domain in full, with the rest retrieved from reference TRBV7-2 and TRBJ2-1, is GAGVSQSPSNKVTEKGKDVELRCDPISGHTALYWYRQSLGQGLEFLIYFQGNSAPDKSGLPSDRFSAERTGGSVSTLTIQRTQQEDSAVYLCASSSARTNNEQFFGPGTRLTVL.

The chain is built from TRBV7-3 and TRBJ2-3, with 10 bases matching TRBD2. The J segment lost 2 bases and the V segment lost 2 bases, leaving 4 bases of the junction unmatched. This CDR3 is 16 amino acids long. CDR1 and CDR2 from the germline V gene are SGHTA and FQGTGA. The CDR3 reads CASSLLAGALTDTQYF. The CDR3, as DNA: TGTGCCAGCAGCTTACTAGCGGGGGCACTCACAGATACGCAGTATTTT.

The CDR3: CASSKWDRRYEQYF. The CDR3, as DNA: TGTGCCAGCAGCAAGTGGGACCGGCGCTACGAGCAGTACTTC. The chain carries TRBV5-6 and TRBJ2-7; the D gene could be TRBD1 or TRBD2 (5 bases each). The CDR3 has 14 residues. From germline, CDR1 is SGHDT and CDR2 YYEEEE. With 4 bases removed from V and 3 bases from J, the gap between germline ends came to 14 bases.

J is TRBJ1-3 and V is TRBV30; D unclear. The V end was cut by 0 bases, the J end by 0 bases, with 6 bases between. There are 14 residues in the CDR3. Germline assignment: CDR1 GTSNPN and CDR2 SVGIG (reference sequence). CDR3 in amino acids: CAWSVGHSGNTIYF. CDR3 sequence (DNA): TGTGCCTGGAGTGTAGGCCACTCTGGAAACACCATATATTTT.

This chain uses TRBV7-2 with TRBJ1-6, with 9 bases matching TRBD1. J gave up 7 bases and V 3 bases, and 1 base lay outside the gene matches. CDR1 is SGHTA, CDR2 FQGNSA, per germline. The CDR3 extends over 14 amino acids. CDR3 protein: CASSFGTGNSPLHF. In DNA, the CDR3 is TGTGCCAGCAGCTTTGGGACAGGGAATTCACCCCTCCACTTT.

This clone was seen only once. The gene calls are TRBV4-1 and TRBJ2-7; 7 nucleotides agree with TRBD1. With V trimmed by 3 bases and J by 3 bases, 8 bases remained unmatched. There are 15 residues in the CDR3. Germline V CDR1 and CDR2: MGHRA, YSYEKL. The CDR3 protein is CASSHLRQGGYEQYF. In nucleotides, the CDR3 is TGCGCCAGCAGCCACCTCCGACAGGGTGGCTACGAGCAGTACTTC.